The 3 T cell receptor beta chains listed next were all sequenced from one sample in a study of blood T cell repertoires in COVID-19. The repertoire was sequenced with immunoSEQ multiplex PCR; TCRdb's copy has only in-frame clones and lacks some. This sample has 150,000 to 250,000 clones, with 82% found just once. Sequencing was performed on PBMCs or T cells enriched from blood (not recorded which). These receptors were obtained from a man aged 35-49 years who had recovered from COVID-19.

V usage is TRBV19 and J usage is TRBJ2-1; a weak D match, TRBD2 (6 bases). V shed 3 bases and J shed 7 bases, with 10 bases lying between them. CDR3 length: 13 amino acids. Germline assignment: CDR1 LNHDA and CDR2 SQIVND (reference sequence). CDR3 DNA sequence: TGTGCCAGTAGTATGTCCCGGGGGAATGAGCAGTTCTTC. Amino acids: CASSMSRGNEQFF.

This clone was found a few times. This CDR3 reads CAISDRQGGSNQPQHF. The CDR3 region has the DNA TGTGCCATCAGTGACCGACAGGGCGGCAGCAATCAGCCCCAGCATTTT. The chain combines TRBV10-3 with TRBJ1-5; 7 bases map to TRBD1. V shed 3 bases and J 1 base; nucleotides not matched to a gene: 6. The CDR3 covers 16 residues. Germline CDR1 is ENHRY and CDR2 is SYGVKD.

V usage is TRBV15 and J usage is TRBJ2-5; TRBD1 might be the D (6 bases). The length of the CDR3 is 17 residues. Germline assignment: CDR1 LNHNV and CDR2 YYDKDF (reference sequence). The germline V and J ends were trimmed by 0 bases and 7 bases, with 21 bases remaining between them. The CDR3 DNA sequence: TGTGCCACCAGCAGAGAGGGTGGACAGACCGTAAGTTCGACCCAGTACTTC. Its translation: CATSREGGQTVSSTQYF.